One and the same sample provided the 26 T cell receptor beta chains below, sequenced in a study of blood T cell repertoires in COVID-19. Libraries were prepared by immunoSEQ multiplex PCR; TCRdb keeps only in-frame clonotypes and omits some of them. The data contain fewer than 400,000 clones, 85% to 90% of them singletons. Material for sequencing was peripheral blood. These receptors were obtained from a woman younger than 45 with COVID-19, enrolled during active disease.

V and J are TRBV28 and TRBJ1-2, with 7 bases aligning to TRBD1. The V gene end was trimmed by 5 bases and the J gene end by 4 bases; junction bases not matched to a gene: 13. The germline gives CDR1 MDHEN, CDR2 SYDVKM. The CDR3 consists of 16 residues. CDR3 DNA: TGTGCCAGCAGTCCAACAGACAGGGAACGCAGCTATGGCTACACCTTC. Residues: CASSPTDRERSYGYTF.

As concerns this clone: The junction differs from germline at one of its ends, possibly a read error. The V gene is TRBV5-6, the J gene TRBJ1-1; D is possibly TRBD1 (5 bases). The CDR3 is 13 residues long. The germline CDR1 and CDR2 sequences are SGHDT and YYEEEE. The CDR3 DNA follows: TGTGCCAGCAGCTTGGCAGGGAACCCTGAAGCTTTCTTT. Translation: CASSLAGNPEAFF.

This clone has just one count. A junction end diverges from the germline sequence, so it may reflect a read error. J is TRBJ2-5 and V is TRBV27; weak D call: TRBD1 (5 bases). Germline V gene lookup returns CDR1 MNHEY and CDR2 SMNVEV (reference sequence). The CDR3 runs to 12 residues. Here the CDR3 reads CACSNYQGTQYF. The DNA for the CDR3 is TGTGCCTGCAGTAACTATCAGGGGACCCAGTACTTC.

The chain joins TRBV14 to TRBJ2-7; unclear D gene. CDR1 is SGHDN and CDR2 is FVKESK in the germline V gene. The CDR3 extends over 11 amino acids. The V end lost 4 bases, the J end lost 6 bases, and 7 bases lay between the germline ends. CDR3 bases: TGTGCCAGCAGCCTGGCCCGCGAGCAGTACTTC. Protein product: CASSLAREQYF. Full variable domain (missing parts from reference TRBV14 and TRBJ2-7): EAGVTQFPSHSVIEKGQTVTLRCDPISGHDNLYWYRRVMGKEIKFLLHFVKESKQDESGMPNNRFLAERTGGTYSTLKVQPAELEDSGVYFCASSLAREQYFGPGTRLTVT.

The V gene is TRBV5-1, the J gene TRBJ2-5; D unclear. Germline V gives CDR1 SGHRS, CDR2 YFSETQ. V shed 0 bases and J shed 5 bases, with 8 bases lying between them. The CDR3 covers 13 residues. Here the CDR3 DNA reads TGCGCCAGCAGCTTGGGCGAGCCGGAGACCCAGTACTTC. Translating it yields CASSLGEPETQYF.

The CDR3 DNA is TGTGCCAGCAGCCGGGGGGACAGGGAGAATTCACCCCTCCACTTT. As protein: CASSRGDRENSPLHF. The chain has TRBV3-1 (or the pseudogene TRBV3-2) and TRBJ1-6, with 9 nucleotides matching TRBD1. The germline V gene has CDR1 LGHDT and CDR2 YNNKEL (reference sequence). The CDR3 loop spans 15 amino acids. V dropped 4 bases and J dropped 7; count of bases not matched to a gene: 5.

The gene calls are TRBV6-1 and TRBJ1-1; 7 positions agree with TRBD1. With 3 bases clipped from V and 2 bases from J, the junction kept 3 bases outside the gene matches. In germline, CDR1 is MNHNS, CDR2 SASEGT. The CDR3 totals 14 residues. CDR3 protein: CASSERGLNTEAFF. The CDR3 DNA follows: TGTGCCAGCAGTGAGAGGGGGCTAAACACTGAAGCTTTCTTT.

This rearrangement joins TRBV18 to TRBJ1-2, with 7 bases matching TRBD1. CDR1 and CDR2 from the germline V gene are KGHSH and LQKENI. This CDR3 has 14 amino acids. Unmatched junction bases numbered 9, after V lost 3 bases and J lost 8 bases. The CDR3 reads CASSPLGQAEGYTF. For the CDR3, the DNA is TGTGCCAGCTCACCTTTAGGACAGGCGGAGGGCTACACCTTC.

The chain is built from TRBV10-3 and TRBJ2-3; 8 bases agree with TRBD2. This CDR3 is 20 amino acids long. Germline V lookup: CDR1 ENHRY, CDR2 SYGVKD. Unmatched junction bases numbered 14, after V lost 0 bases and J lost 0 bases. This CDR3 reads CAISESLGGRSYVSTDTQYF. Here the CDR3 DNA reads TGTGCCATCAGTGAGTCGTTGGGCGGGAGGTCATATGTCAGCACAGATACGCAGTATTTT.

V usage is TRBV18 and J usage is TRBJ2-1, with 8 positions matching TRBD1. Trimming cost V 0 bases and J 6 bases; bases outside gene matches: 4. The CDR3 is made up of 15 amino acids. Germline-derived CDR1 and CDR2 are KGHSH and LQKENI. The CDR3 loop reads CASSPPGQGTNEQFF. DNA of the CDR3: TGTGCCAGCTCACCACCTGGACAGGGAACCAATGAGCAGTTCTTC.

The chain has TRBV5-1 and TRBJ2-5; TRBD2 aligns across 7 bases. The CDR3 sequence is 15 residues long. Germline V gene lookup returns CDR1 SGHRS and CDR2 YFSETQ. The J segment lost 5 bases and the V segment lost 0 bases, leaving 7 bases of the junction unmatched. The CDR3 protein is CASSLVGGSLETQYF. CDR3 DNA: TGCGCCAGCAGCTTGGTTGGCGGGAGTTTGGAGACCCAGTACTTC.

As DNA, the CDR3 is TGTGCCAGCAGTGACCTGGGACTAGACTACGAGCAGTACTTC. It translates to CASSDLGLDYEQYF. The chain joins TRBV6-1 to TRBJ2-7; 8 nucleotides align to TRBD2. The length of the CDR3 is 14 residues. V dropped 3 bases and J dropped 3; count of bases not matched to a gene: 4. From germline, CDR1 is MNHNS and CDR2 SASEGT.

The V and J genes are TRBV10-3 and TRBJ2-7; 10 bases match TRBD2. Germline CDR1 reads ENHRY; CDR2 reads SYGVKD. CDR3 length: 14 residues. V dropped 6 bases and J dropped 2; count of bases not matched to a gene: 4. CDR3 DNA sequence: TGTGCCATCAGCATAGCGGGAGGCACCTACGAGCAGTACTTC. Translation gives CAISIAGGTYEQYF.

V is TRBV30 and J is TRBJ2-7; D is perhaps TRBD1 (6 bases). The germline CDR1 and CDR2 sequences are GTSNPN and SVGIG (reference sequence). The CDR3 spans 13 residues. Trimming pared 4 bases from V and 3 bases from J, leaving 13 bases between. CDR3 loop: CAWKIKGVYEQYF. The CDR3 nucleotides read TGTGCCTGGAAAATTAAGGGGGTCTACGAGCAGTACTTC.

The CDR3 reads CASSAASGRVRYEQFF. CDR3 nucleotides: TGTGCCAGCAGTGCGGCTAGCGGGAGGGTTCGCTATGAGCAGTTCTTC. The gene calls are TRBV25-1 and TRBJ2-1; 12 bases map to TRBD2. CDR1 is MGHDK, CDR2 SYGVNS, per germline. The CDR3 is 16 residues long. V trimming: 4 bases; J trimming: 8 bases; junction bases outside the gene matches: 9.

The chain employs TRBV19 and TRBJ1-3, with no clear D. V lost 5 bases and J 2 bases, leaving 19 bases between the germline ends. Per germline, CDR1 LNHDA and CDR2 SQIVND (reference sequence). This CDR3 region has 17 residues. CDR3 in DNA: TGTGCCAGTAGTTACGCCCGCGCCCTCGTGGCTGGAAACACCATATATTTT. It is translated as CASSYARALVAGNTIYF.

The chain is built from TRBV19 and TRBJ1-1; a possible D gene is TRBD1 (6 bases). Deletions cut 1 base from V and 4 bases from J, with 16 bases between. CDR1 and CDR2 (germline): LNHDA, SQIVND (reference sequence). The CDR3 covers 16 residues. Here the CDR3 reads CASSIVGGGYSTEAFF. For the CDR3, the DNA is TGTGCCAGTAGTATAGTGGGAGGGGGGTACAGCACTGAAGCTTTCTTT.

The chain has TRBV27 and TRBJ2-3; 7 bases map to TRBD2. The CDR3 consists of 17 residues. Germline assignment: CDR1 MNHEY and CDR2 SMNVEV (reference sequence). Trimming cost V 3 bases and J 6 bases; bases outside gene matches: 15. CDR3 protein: CASSFMSSGPLGDTQYF. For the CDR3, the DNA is TGTGCCAGCAGTTTTATGTCTAGCGGCCCCCTGGGGGATACGCAGTATTTT.

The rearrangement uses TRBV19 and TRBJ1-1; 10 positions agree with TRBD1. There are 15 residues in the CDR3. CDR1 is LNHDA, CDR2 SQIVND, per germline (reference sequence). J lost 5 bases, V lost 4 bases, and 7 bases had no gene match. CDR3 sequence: CASSRTGGEWTEAFF. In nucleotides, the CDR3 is TGTGCCAGTAGTAGGACAGGGGGAGAGTGGACTGAAGCTTTCTTT.

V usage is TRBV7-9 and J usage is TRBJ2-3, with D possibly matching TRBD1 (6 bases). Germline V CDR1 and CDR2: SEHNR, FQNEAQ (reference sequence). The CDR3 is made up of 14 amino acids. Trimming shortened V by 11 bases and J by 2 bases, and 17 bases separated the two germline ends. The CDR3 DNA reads TGTGCCGGGGCTACAGGGCAAGTCACAGATACGCAGTATTTT. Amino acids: CAGATGQVTDTQYF.

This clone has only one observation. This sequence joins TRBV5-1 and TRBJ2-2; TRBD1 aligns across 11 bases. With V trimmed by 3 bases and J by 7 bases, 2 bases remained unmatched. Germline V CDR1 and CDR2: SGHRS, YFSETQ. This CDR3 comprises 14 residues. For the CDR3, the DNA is TGCGCCAGCAGCTCGGGACAGGGGGTCGGGGAGCTGTTTTTT. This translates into CASSSGQGVGELFF.

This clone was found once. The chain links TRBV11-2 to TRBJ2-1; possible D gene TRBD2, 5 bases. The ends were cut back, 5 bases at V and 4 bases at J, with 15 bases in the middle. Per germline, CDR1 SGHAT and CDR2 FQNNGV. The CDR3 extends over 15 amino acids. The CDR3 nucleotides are TGTGCCAGCAGCATCGAGAGGACTCCATACAATGAGCAGTTCTTC. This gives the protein CASSIERTPYNEQFF. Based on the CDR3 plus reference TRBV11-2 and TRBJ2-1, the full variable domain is EAGVAQSPRYKIIEKRQSVAFWCNPISGHATLYWYQQILGQGPKLLIQFQNNGVVDDSQLPKDRFSAERLKGVDSTLKIQPAKLEDSAVYLCASSIERTPYNEQFFGPGTRLTVL.

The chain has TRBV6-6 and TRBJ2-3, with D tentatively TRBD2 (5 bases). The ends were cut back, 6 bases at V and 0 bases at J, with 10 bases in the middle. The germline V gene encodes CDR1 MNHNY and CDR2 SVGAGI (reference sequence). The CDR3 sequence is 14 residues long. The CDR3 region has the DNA TGTGCCAGCAGAGCAGCGGTGAGCACAGATACGCAGTATTTT. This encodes CASRAAVSTDTQYF.

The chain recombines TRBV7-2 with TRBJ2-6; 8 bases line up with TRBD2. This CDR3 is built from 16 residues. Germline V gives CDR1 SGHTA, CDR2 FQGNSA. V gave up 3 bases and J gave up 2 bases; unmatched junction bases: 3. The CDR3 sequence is CASSFTGGPGANVLTF. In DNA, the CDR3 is TGTGCCAGCAGCTTCACGGGAGGGCCTGGGGCCAACGTCCTGACTTTC.

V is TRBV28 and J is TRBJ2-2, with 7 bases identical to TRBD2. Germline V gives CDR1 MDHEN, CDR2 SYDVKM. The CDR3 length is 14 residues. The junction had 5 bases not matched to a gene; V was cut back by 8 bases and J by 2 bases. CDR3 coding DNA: TGTGCCAGCGGGCGGGAGTTTAACACCGGGGAGCTGTTTTTT. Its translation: CASGREFNTGELFF.

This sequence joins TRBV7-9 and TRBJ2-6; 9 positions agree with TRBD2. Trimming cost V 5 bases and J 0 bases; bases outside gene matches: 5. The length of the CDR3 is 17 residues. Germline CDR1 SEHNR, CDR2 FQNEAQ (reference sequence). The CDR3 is CASSAGTSSSGANVLTF. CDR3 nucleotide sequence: TGTGCCAGCAGCGCCGGGACTAGCAGCTCTGGGGCCAACGTCCTGACTTTC.